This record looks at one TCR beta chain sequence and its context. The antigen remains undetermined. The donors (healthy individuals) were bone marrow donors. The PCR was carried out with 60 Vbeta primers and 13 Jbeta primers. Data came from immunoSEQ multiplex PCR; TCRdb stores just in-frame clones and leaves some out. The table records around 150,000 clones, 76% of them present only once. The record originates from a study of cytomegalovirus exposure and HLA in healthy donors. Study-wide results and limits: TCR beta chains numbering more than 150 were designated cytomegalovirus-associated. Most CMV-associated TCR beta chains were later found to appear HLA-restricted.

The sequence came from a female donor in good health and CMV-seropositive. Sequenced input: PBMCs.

The CDR3 nucleotides read TGCGCCAGCAGAGGACAGGTCGGGGTCACAGATACGCAGTATTTT. The encoded protein is CASRGQVGVTDTQYF. The chain links TRBV5-1 to TRBJ2-3; TRBD1 matches 7 bases. The V and J ends lost 5 bases and 2 bases, in that order; junction bases with no gene match: 8. The germline V gene encodes CDR1 SGHRS and CDR2 YFSETQ. This CDR3 has 15 amino acids.